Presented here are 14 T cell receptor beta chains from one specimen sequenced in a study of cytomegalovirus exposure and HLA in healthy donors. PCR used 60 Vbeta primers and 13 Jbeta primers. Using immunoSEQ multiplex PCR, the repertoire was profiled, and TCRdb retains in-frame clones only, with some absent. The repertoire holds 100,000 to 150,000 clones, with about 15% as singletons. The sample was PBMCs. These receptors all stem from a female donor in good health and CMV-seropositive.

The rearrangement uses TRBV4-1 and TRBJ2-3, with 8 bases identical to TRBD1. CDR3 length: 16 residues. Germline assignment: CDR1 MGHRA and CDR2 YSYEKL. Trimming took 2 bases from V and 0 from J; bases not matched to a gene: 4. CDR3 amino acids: CASSQTQGVSTDTQYF. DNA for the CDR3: TGCGCCAGCAGCCAAACACAGGGGGTTAGCACAGATACGCAGTATTTT.

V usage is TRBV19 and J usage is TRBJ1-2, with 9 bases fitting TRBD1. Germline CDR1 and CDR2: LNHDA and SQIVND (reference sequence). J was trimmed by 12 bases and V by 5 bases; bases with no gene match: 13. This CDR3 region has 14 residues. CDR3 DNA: TGTGCCAGTAGTCCGTCGGGACAGGGCCTTGTCAACACCTTC. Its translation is CASSPSGQGLVNTF.

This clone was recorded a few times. CDR3 sequence reads: CASSKWTGPSPYEQYF. CDR3 sequence (DNA): TGTGCCAGCAGCAAATGGACAGGGCCTTCACCCTACGAGCAGTACTTC. This chain links TRBV7-9 with TRBJ2-7; 8 nucleotides match TRBD1. This CDR3 contains 16 residues. The V gene's germline CDR1 is SEHNR and CDR2 FQNEAQ (reference sequence). V shed 5 bases, J shed 2 bases, and the junction held 11 bases outside the gene matches.

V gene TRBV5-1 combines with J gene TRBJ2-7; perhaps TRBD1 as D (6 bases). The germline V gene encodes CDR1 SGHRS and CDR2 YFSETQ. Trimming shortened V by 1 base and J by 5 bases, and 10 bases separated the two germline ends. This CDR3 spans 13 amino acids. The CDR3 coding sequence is TGCGCCAGCAGCTTGAACAGGGCCAACGAGCAGTACTTC. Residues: CASSLNRANEQYF.

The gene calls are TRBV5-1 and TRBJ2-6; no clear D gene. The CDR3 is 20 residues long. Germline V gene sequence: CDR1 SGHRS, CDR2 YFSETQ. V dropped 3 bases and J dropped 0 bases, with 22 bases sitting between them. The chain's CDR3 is CASSWVRQTLPLSGANVLTF. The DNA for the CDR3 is TGCGCCAGCAGCTGGGTGAGGCAGACCTTGCCCCTCTCTGGGGCCAACGTCCTGACTTTC.

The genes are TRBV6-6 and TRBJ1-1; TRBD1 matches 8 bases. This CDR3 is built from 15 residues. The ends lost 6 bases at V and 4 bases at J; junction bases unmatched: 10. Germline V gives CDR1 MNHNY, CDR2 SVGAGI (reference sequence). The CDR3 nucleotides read TGTGCCAGCAGGCATCTCGGACAGGGTTCCACTGAAGCTTTCTTT. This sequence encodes CASRHLGQGSTEAFF.

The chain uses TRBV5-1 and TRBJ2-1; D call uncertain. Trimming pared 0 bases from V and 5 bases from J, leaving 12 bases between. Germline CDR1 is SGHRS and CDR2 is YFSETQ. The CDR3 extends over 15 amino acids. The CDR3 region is CASSLGTVTHNEQFF. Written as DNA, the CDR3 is TGCGCCAGCAGCTTGGGCACGGTTACCCACAATGAGCAGTTCTTC.

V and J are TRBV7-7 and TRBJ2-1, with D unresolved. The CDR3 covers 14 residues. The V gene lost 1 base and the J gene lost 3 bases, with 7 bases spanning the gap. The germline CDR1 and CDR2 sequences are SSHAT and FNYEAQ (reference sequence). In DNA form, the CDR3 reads TGTGCCAGCAGCTTAGACCGCAGCTACAATGAGCAGTTCTTC. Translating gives CASSLDRSYNEQFF.

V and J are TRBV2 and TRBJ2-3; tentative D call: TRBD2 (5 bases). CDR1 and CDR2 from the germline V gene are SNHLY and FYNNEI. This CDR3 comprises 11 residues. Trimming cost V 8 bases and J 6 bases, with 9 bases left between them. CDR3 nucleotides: TGTGCCAGCTCTACTAGGGATACGCAGTATTTT. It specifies CASSTRDTQYF.

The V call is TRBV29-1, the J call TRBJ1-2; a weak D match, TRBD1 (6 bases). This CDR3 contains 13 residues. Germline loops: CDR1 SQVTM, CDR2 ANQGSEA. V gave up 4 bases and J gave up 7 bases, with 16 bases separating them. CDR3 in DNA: TGCAGCGTTGGTTATCAGGGGACGTCTGGCTACACCTTC. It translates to CSVGYQGTSGYTF.

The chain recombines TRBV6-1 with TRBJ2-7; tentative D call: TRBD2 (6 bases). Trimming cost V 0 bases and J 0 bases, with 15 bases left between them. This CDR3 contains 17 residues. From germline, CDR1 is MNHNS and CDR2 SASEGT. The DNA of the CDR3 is TGTGCCAGCAGTGAAGCGCCAAGTAGCGGCAACTCCTACGAGCAGTACTTC. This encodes CASSEAPSSGNSYEQYF.

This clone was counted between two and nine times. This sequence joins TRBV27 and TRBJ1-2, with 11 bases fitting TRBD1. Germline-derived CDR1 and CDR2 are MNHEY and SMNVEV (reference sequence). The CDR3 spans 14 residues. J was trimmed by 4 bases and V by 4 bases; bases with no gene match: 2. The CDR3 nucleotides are TGTGCCAGCAGTTCCGGGACAGGGGGCTATGGCTACACCTTC. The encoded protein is CASSSGTGGYGYTF.

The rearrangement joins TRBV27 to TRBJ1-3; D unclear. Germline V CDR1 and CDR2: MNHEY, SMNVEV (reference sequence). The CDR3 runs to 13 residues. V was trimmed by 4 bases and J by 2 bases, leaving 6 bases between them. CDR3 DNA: TGTGCCAGCAGTTCCTCCGCTGGAAACACCATATATTTT. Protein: CASSSSAGNTIYF.

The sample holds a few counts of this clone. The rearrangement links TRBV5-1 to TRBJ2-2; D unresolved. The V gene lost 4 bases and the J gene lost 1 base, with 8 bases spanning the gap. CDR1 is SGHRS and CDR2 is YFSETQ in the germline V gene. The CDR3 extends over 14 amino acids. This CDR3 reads CASSERRNTGELFF. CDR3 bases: TGCGCCAGCAGCGAGCGCAGGAACACCGGGGAGCTGTTTTTT.